These 7 T cell receptor beta chains originate from one sample sequenced in a study of CD8 T cells in ankylosing spondylitis. Using its own MiXCR run on the 5' RACE reads, TCRdb lists one record per CDR3 protein. Of 150,000 to 200,000 distinct CDR3 sequences in the sample, about a sixth are singletons; the top ten hold 7.8%. The source material was blood, either unsorted or a sorted T cell fraction (not recorded which). Receptors were obtained from a male donor with ankylosing spondylitis or in good health (not recorded which).

As regards this clonotype: A much larger clonotype is one base distant, so this may be a read error. The DNA for the CDR3 is TGTGCCAGCAGCTCCCTCGGGCTGCTCTATGGCTACACCTTC. Translation gives CASSSLGLLYGYTF. This chain joins TRBV12-3 or TRBV12-4 and TRBJ1-2, with D unresolved. This CDR3 spans 14 amino acids. Trimming took 6 bases from V and 4 from J, leaving 15 bases between them.

This clonotype has a count of ten or more. This chain uses TRBV20-1 with TRBJ2-3; TRBD1 matches 7 bases. Germline CDR1 DFQATT, CDR2 SNEGSKA (reference sequence). V lost 4 bases to trimming and J lost 0 bases; unmatched junction nucleotides: 7. There are 15 residues in the CDR3. The CDR3 nucleotides read TGCAGTGCTACCTACAGGGGCCCTAGCACAGATACGCAGTATTTT. This translates into CSATYRGPSTDTQYF.

This clonotype was counted at least ten times. The chain links TRBV5-1 to TRBJ2-2; D perhaps matches TRBD1 (6 bases). The V and J ends lost 4 bases and 0 bases respectively, with 10 bases between them. Germline CDR1 is SGHRS and CDR2 is YFSETQ. The CDR3 length is 15 residues. CDR3: CASSPRTANTGELFF. CDR3 bases: TGCGCCAGCAGCCCTAGGACAGCGAACACCGGGGAGCTGTTTTTT.

This clonotype appeared many times. The rearrangement links TRBV12-3 or TRBV12-4 to TRBJ1-6; 8 nucleotides match TRBD1. The trim removed 6 bases at V and 10 bases at J, leaving 8 bases unmatched. This CDR3 region has 14 residues. The DNA for the CDR3 is TGTGCCAGCAGCTCTCGGACAGGGCGGTCACCCCTCCACTTT. Translating it yields CASSSRTGRSPLHF.

This clonotype has ten or more counts. This sequence joins TRBV5-1 and TRBJ1-4; D unclear. Germline lookup yields CDR1 SGHRS and CDR2 YFSETQ. The CDR3 spans 16 residues. The V end lost 0 bases, the J end lost 5 bases, and 14 bases lay between the germline ends. CDR3 nucleotides: TGCGCCAGCAGCTTGGACGGTACTGGGCTGAATGAAAAACTGTTTTTT. Protein product: CASSLDGTGLNEKLFF.

This clonotype was seen at least ten times. V and J are TRBV20-1 and TRBJ2-1; D gene unclear. This CDR3 contains 14 residues. V shed 6 bases and J shed 0 bases, with 12 bases lying between them. Germline CDR1 reads DFQATT; CDR2 reads SNEGSKA (reference sequence). CDR3 DNA sequence: TGCAGTGCCCCCTGGAGACTCTCCTACAATGAGCAGTTCTTC. Its protein is CSAPWRLSYNEQFF.

In this sample, this clonotype turned up a few times. The chain links TRBV12-5 to TRBJ2-1; 12 nucleotides align to TRBD2. Germline V gene data show CDR1 as LGHNT and CDR2 as FRNRAP. The CDR3 is made up of 15 amino acids. Unmatched junction bases numbered 2, after V lost 1 base and J lost 7 bases. This CDR3 reads CASGLGTSGKNEQFF. The CDR3 nucleotides read TGTGCTAGTGGTTTGGGGACTAGCGGGAAGAATGAGCAGTTCTTC.